The clone carrying this T cell receptor (beta chain) has only a few counts. J lost 2 bases, V lost 4 bases, and 7 bases had no gene match. CDR3 length equals 15 residues. Germline V lookup: CDR1 SGHRS, CDR2 YFSETQ. These data belong to a study of response to subunit inactivated influenza vaccine. One entry per CDR3 protein results from TCRdb running MiXCR on the RT-PCR reads. Of approximately 500,000 distinct CDR3 sequences listed, 10% to 15% are singletons. The starting material was PBMCs from blood, obtained roughly 46 days after vaccination. The chain couples TRBV5-1 to TRBJ2-3; 7 bases align to TRBD2. The receptor was derived from a man aged 45-65 years who received an inactivated influenza vaccine. CDR3 loop: CASSPLTSATDTQYF. The CDR3 coding sequence is TGCGCCAGCAGCCCACTAACTAGCGCCACAGATACGCAGTATTTT.